This T cell receptor beta chain was retrieved from a study of cytomegalovirus exposure and HLA in healthy donors. Germline V gene lookup returns CDR1 SGHAT and CDR2 FQDESV (reference sequence). CDR3 size: 16 residues. V was pared by 0 bases and J by 2 bases, with 4 bases of the junction left unmatched. General study points: There were 164 TCR beta chains listed as cytomegalovirus-associated. With DRB1 most and HLA-C fewest, TCR association rates differed between HLA loci in a later analysis. As a later analysis revealed, most CMV-associated TCR beta chains appeared HLA-restricted.

In this sample, this clone turned up once. Antigen specificity is unknown. Amplification used 60 Vbeta primers and 13 Jbeta primers. Profiled with immunoSEQ multiplex PCR; TCRdb holds only in-frame clones, not every one. This table has 120,000 to 150,000 clones, roughly 78% appearing once. The source material was PBMCs. This sequence joins TRBV11-1 and TRBJ2-3; 8 bases match TRBD1. The source of this sequence is a middle-aged man in good health and CMV-seropositive. CDR3 amino acids: CASSLALRGHTDTQYF. CDR3 bases: TGTGCCAGCAGCTTAGCGCTCAGGGGGCACACAGATACGCAGTATTTT.